The next 24 T cell receptor beta chains were all read from a single sample in a study of human T cells and chemical hapten exposure. Time point given: healthy volunteer bleed at 2 weeks. Unseparated into fractions, whole blood served as the source from which total RNA was extracted. Using its own MiXCR run on the RACE reads, TCRdb lists one record per CDR3 protein. This table has roughly 100,000 distinct CDR3 sequences, just under 9% appearing once. Material for sequencing was whole blood. The source of these receptors is a female donor in good health. Some clones in this sample may be carry-over from other donors' samples.

This clonotype was counted a few times. CDR3 region: CASSLMATNTEAFF. CDR3 in DNA: TGTGCCAGCAGTTTGATGGCAACAAACACTGAAGCTTTCTTT. The chain combines TRBV28 with TRBJ1-1, with D unresolved. CDR1 and CDR2 from the germline V gene are MDHEN and SYDVKM. The CDR3 is made up of 14 amino acids. V was clipped by 3 bases and J by 2 bases, with 10 bases between them.

The gene calls are TRBV12-3 or TRBV12-4 and TRBJ2-3; D may be TRBD2 (6 bases). The ends were cut back, 6 bases at V and 1 base at J, with 14 bases in the middle. The CDR3 is made up of 15 amino acids. CDR3 in DNA: TGTGCCAGCAGCCTTACACTAGCAGGCACAGATACGCAGTATTTT. This encodes CASSLTLAGTDTQYF.

There are many counts of this clonotype. Mismatch with germline at one junction end may stem from a read error. The gene calls are TRBV10-3 and TRBJ2-7; 7 bases are a match to TRBD2. This CDR3 comprises 12 residues. Germline-derived CDR1 and CDR2 are ENHRY and SYGVKD. The CDR3 sequence is CSTGTTNNEQYF. CDR3 DNA: TGCTCGACCGGGACTACGAACAACGAGCAGTACTTC.

The chain combines TRBV28 with TRBJ1-1, with D perhaps matching TRBD1 (6 bases). The germline gives CDR1 MDHEN, CDR2 SYDVKM. V was cut by 10 bases and J by 1 base, with 19 bases left in between. This CDR3 contains 15 residues. The CDR3 spells CATSRGTRGNTEAFF. CDR3 nucleotides: TGTGCCACTTCGCGGGGGACCAGGGGGAACACTGAAGCTTTCTTT.

This clonotype has ten or more counts. The CDR3 nucleotides read TGTGCCAGCAGCTTAGGACGAGGTGACGAGCAGTACTTC. Translated: CASSLGRGDEQYF. The V call is TRBV11-1, the J call TRBJ2-7; no definite D call. Trimming took 1 base from V and 5 from J, leaving 9 bases between them. Germline V gene sequence: CDR1 SGHAT, CDR2 FQDESV (reference sequence). The CDR3 has 13 amino acids.

This clonotype has only a few counts. The gene calls are TRBV5-1 and TRBJ2-1, with 9 bases fitting TRBD1. There are 15 residues in the CDR3. Per germline, CDR1 SGHRS and CDR2 YFSETQ. Trimming cost V 4 bases and J 5 bases; bases outside gene matches: 7. DNA of the CDR3: TGCGCCAGCAGCCCGTGGGACAGGGTAAACAATGAGCAGTTCTTC. It codes for CASSPWDRVNNEQFF.

V usage is TRBV9 and J usage is TRBJ2-1; 11 nucleotides match TRBD2. The ends lost 4 bases at V and 5 bases at J; junction bases unmatched: 8. The CDR3 loop spans 16 amino acids. In germline, CDR1 is SGDLS, CDR2 YYNGEE. This chain's CDR3 is CASSTIAGGPNNEQFF. In DNA, the CDR3 is TGTGCCAGCAGCACCATAGCGGGAGGGCCCAACAATGAGCAGTTCTTC.

V usage is TRBV4-1 and J usage is TRBJ2-3, with 7 bases lining up with TRBD1. Unmatched junction bases numbered 13, after V lost 2 bases and J lost 5 bases. This CDR3 region has 17 residues. CDR1 is MGHRA, CDR2 YSYEKL, per germline. CDR3 amino acids: CASSQKGGGPSGDTQYF. CDR3 nucleotide sequence: TGCGCCAGCAGCCAAAAAGGGGGCGGACCTTCGGGAGATACGCAGTATTTT.

A note on this clonotype: A much larger clone is a single base away; this may be a read error. The chain links TRBV27 to TRBJ1-1; D ambiguous. The CDR3 runs 14 residues. Germline V gene data show CDR1 as MNHEY and CDR2 as SMNVEV (reference sequence). CDR3 sequence reads: CASSSGGSGTKAFF. CDR3 in DNA: TGTGCCAGCAGTTCGGGAGGATCGGGCACTAAAGCTTTCTTT.

This clonotype has just a few counts. The J gene is TRBJ2-7, the V gene TRBV6-6, with D maybe TRBD2 (6 bases). Germline V gene lookup returns CDR1 MNHNY and CDR2 SVGAGI (reference sequence). Trimming cost V 3 bases and J 3 bases, with 18 bases left between them. CDR3 length: 16 residues. Here the CDR3 DNA reads TGTGCCAGCAGTTATCGTGGAGCCCGGGAGCGCTACGAGCAGTACTTC. The encoded protein is CASSYRGARERYEQYF.

V is TRBV30 and J is TRBJ1-6, with D unresolved. Trimming removed 5 bases from V and 0 bases from J, with 11 bases in between. CDR1 GTSNPN and CDR2 SVGIG come from the germline V gene (reference sequence). The CDR3 is 15 amino acids. CDR3 residues: CAWGPKSSYNSPLHF. The CDR3 nucleotides are TGTGCCTGGGGACCGAAAAGCTCCTATAATTCACCCCTCCACTTT.

This clonotype was recorded a few times. The V and J genes are TRBV28 and TRBJ2-5; 7 positions match TRBD1. The trim removed 4 bases at V and 2 bases at J, leaving 7 bases unmatched. The CDR3 contains 15 residues. Germline-derived CDR1 and CDR2 are MDHEN and SYDVKM. The CDR3 DNA reads as TGTGCCAGCAGTTCGACAGGGCTCCCTCAAGAGACCCAGTACTTC. It translates to CASSSTGLPQETQYF.

This chain uses TRBV29-1 with TRBJ2-3; the D is unclear. V was shortened by 5 bases and J by 7 bases, with 13 bases between the two germline ends. The CDR3 runs to 12 residues. CDR1 is SQVTM and CDR2 is ANQGSEA in the germline V gene. The CDR3 sequence is CSVLRTDYTQYF. DNA for the CDR3: TGCAGCGTTCTTCGAACCGATTATACGCAGTATTTT.

This chain uses TRBV30 with TRBJ1-4, with TRBD1 identical over 7 bases. This CDR3 is 17 amino acids long. CDR1 GTSNPN and CDR2 SVGIG come from the germline V gene (reference sequence). V was pared by 4 bases and J by 8 bases, with 19 bases of the junction left unmatched. CDR3 DNA sequence: TGTGCCTGGACCATGGCCCGGACAGGCGCTCTCGGGGAAAAACTGTTTTTT. Translation gives CAWTMARTGALGEKLFF.

The CDR3 nucleotides read TGTGCCAGCAGCCAAGAACACAGGATGGTTGAAAAACTGTTTTTT. This codes for CASSQEHRMVEKLFF. The chain uses TRBV14 and TRBJ1-4; possible D gene TRBD1, 5 bases. CDR1 is SGHDN, CDR2 FVKESK, per germline. V was shortened by 0 bases and J by 7 bases, with 12 bases between the two germline ends. The CDR3 is 15 residues long.

The chain employs TRBV6-5 and TRBJ2-3, with D tentatively TRBD2 (6 bases). Germline CDR1 and CDR2: MNHEY and SVGAGI. The CDR3 is made up of 14 amino acids. V was clipped by 2 bases and J by 8 bases, with 14 bases between them. In nucleotides, the CDR3 is TGTGCCAGCAGTTACGGAGGCGGGGTGGGTACGCAGTATTTT. Translated: CASSYGGGVGTQYF.

This clonotype was counted at least ten times. The chain is built from TRBV25-1 and TRBJ2-3; the D gene is possibly TRBD1 (6 bases). Trimming removed 10 bases at V and 4 bases at J, with 12 bases between. The germline CDR1 and CDR2 sequences are MGHDK and SYGVNS. CDR3 length: 12 residues. In nucleotides, the CDR3 is TGTGCCACCAAACAGGGCGCAGATACGCAGTATTTT. Encoded protein: CATKQGADTQYF.

The sample holds many counts of this clonotype. The chain is built from TRBV14 and TRBJ1-1, with D uncertain. The ends were cut back, 5 bases at V and 4 bases at J, with 11 bases in the middle. The CDR3 is made up of 13 amino acids. Germline-derived CDR1 and CDR2 are SGHDN and FVKESK. For the CDR3, the DNA is TGTGCCAGCAGCTCTACCCTAGGCACTGAAGCTTTCTTT. It codes for CASSSTLGTEAFF. Variable domain in full (rest from reference TRBV14 and TRBJ1-1): EAGVTQFPSHSVIEKGQTVTLRCDPISGHDNLYWYRRVMGKEIKFLLHFVKESKQDESGMPNNRFLAERTGGTYSTLKVQPAELEDSGVYFCASSSTLGTEAFFGQGTRLTVV.

This clonotype was detected a few times. A junction boundary mismatches the germline segment, possibly from a read error. V gene TRBV29-1 combines with J gene TRBJ2-7; D remains unclear. This CDR3 region has 11 residues. Germline V gene lookup returns CDR1 SQVTM and CDR2 ANQGSEA. The CDR3 loop is CSGEYSGEQYF. CDR3 nucleotide sequence: TGCAGCGGTGAATACTCGGGCGAGCAGTACTTC.

This clonotype came up many times. V and J are TRBV7-2 and TRBJ1-2; D possibly corresponds to TRBD1 (5 bases). Trimming took 1 base from V and 0 from J, leaving 12 bases between them. The length of the CDR3 is 16 residues. CDR1 SGHTA and CDR2 FQGNSA come from the germline V gene. CDR3 nucleotide sequence: TGTGCCAGCAGCTTAGTTGGGGCAACAGCTAACTATGGCTACACCTTC. Amino acids: CASSLVGATANYGYTF.

This clonotype was seen a handful of times. The V call is TRBV12-3 or TRBV12-4, the J call TRBJ2-5; 12 nucleotides match TRBD2. The V gene end was trimmed by 6 bases and the J gene end by 2 bases; junction bases not matched to a gene: 4. The CDR3 loop spans 15 amino acids. CDR3 nucleotides: TGTGCCAGCAGCCTAGCGGGAGGGTTGCAAGAGACCCAGTACTTC. This sequence encodes CASSLAGGLQETQYF.

This clonotype came up a few times. The chain joins TRBV4-3 to TRBJ2-3; TRBD2 matches at 7 bases. The CDR3 sequence is 21 residues long. Germline V gives CDR1 LGHNA, CDR2 YSLEER. V was clipped by 0 bases and J by 2 bases; unmatched bases: 20. CDR3 residues: CASSQEWGEVDWREFTDTQYF. The DNA of the CDR3 is TGCGCCAGCAGCCAAGAATGGGGGGAGGTCGACTGGCGGGAGTTCACAGATACGCAGTATTTT.

This clonotype was observed at least ten times. This chain links TRBV12-3 or TRBV12-4 with TRBJ1-6; 9 nucleotides align to TRBD1. The CDR3 runs 17 residues. V lost 5 bases to trimming and J lost 7 bases; unmatched junction nucleotides: 12. For the CDR3, the DNA is TGTGCCAGCAGTACAATCCTCACAGGGGGCAAGAATTCACCCCTCCACTTT. Its protein product is CASSTILTGGKNSPLHF.

V usage is TRBV5-1 and J usage is TRBJ1-1; no clear D gene. This CDR3 spans 15 amino acids. Germline loops: CDR1 SGHRS, CDR2 YFSETQ. Trimming took off 3 bases at V and 0 bases at J, with 12 bases between the two ends. The CDR3 DNA reads as TGCGCCAGCAGCTCGCAACACTCATTGAACACTGAAGCTTTCTTT. This translates into CASSSQHSLNTEAFF.